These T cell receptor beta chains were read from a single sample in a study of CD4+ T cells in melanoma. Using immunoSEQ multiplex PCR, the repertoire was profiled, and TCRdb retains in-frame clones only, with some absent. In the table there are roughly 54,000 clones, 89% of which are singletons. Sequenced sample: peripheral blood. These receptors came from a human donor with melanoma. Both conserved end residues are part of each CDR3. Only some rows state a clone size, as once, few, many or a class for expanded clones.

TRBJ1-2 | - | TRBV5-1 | CASSLPGTGGNGYTF
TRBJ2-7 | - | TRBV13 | CASSQRDRGLYEQYF
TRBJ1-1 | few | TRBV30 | CAYLHGQSREAFF
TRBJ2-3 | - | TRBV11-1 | CASSLLAGDTSTDTQYF
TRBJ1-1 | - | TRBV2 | CASSLDAREAFF
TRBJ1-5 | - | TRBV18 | CASSPGIGQGAQPQHF
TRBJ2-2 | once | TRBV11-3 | CASSLGRGLTGELFF
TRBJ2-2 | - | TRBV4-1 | CASSRRQGGTGELFF
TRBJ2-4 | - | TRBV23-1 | CASSLPGTGDLLAKNIQYF
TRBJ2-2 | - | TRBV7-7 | CASSLGLAGGPGTGELFF
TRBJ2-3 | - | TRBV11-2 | CASSLSPGPDTQYF
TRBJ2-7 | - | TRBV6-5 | CASSYSITGGGEQYF
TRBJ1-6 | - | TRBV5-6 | CASSLQGGAYNSPLHF
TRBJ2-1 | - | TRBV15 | CATSFSRLAEGNEQFF
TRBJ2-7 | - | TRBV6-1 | CANRGDNLYEQYF
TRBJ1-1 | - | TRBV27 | CASSSPGEGTEAFF
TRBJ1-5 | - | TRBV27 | CASSSGQGGYNQPQHF
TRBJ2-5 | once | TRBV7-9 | CASSGGLETQYF
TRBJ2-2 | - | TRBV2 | CASSEAGELFF
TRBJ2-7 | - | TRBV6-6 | CASRHTSGLGYEQYF
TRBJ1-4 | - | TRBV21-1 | CASTTGQLVRATNEKLFF
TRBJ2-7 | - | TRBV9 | CASSVGSGTLTYEQYF
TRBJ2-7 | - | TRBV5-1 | CASSFGGTGYEQYF
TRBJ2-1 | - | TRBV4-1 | CASSPGQGDEQFF
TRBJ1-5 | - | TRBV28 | CASRRGAPGYSNQPQHF
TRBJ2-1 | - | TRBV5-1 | CASSDGGVYNEQFF
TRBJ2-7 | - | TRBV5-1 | CASSLANREDIYEQYF
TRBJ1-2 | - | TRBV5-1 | CASSLQGPDNGYTF
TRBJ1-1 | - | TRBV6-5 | CASSRVSDTEAFF
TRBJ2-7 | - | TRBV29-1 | CSALGRHYEQYF
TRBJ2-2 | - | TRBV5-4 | CASSFSGNTGELFF
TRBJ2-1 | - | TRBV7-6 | CASSSRTLSYNEQFF
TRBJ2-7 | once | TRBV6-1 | CASLTGALRGNEQYF
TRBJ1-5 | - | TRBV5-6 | CASSPWDRNQPQHF
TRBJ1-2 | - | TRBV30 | CALRLFRANYGYTF
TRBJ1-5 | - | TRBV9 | CASSAGTGGSSNQPQHF
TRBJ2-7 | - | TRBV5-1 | CASSLEGQGIAEQYF
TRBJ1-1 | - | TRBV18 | CASSLRQGDGTEAFF
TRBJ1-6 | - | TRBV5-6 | CASSSLSGGTYNSPLHF
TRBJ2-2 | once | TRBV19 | CASSTTSAGTGELFF
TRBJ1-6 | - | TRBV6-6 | CASSPLWEGLGSPLHF
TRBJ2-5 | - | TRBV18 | CASSPDAEETQYF
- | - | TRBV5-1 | CASSLEGQAYEQYF
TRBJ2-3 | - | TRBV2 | CASSWTSGGKQYF
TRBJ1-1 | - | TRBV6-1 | CASRGVEAFF
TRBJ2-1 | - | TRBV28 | CASSQAGDNEQFF
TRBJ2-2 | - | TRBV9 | CASSVEGSRAGELFF
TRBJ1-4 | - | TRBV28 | CASRNNREWANEKLFF
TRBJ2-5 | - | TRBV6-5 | CASSKASGAGETQYF
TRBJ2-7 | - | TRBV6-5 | CASSADRSYEQYF
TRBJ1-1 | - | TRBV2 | CAGRGNTEAFF
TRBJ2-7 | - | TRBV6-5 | CASSFAGGDPYEQYF
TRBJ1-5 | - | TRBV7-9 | CASSPGTANQPQHF
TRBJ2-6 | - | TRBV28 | CASSPQGAGANVLTF
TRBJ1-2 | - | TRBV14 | CASSQDRGNYGYTF